What follows are 7 T cell receptor beta chains derived from one specimen sequenced in a study of blood T cell repertoires in COVID-19. Method: immunoSEQ multiplex PCR; TCRdb's copy keeps in-frame clones and lacks some. This table has under 150,000 clones, over 75% appearing once. Sequenced: peripheral blood. Source of these receptors: a woman in her fifties or sixties with acute or convalescent COVID-19.

The CDR3 bases are TGTGCCAGCAGTGAATTACGGACAGGGCAGCCCCAGCATTTT. It translates to CASSELRTGQPQHF. This chain connects TRBV2 to TRBJ1-5, with TRBD1 matching 8 bases. Germline assignment: CDR1 SNHLY and CDR2 FYNNEI. Unmatched junction bases numbered 4, after V lost 2 bases and J lost 7 bases. This CDR3 comprises 14 residues.

The V call is TRBV3-1 (or the pseudogene TRBV3-2), the J call TRBJ1-1, with D maybe TRBD1 (6 bases). With 4 bases removed from V and 4 bases from J, the gap between germline ends came to 13 bases. The CDR3 spans 14 residues. Germline CDR1 LGHDT, CDR2 YNNKEL (reference sequence). CDR3 nucleotide sequence: TGTGCCAGCAGCCGAGGCAGGGGCGGCACTGAAGCTTTCTTT. This sequence encodes CASSRGRGGTEAFF.

The chain carries TRBV4-3 and TRBJ2-6; 7 positions match TRBD1. The CDR3 extends over 18 amino acids. CDR1 is LGHNA and CDR2 is YSLEER in the germline V gene. Trimming removed 4 bases from V and 0 bases from J; junction bases left unmatched: 9. CDR3 coding DNA: TGCGCCAGCAGCCCCCATAGGCAGGGGGACTCTGGGGCCAACGTCCTGACTTTC. This sequence encodes CASSPHRQGDSGANVLTF.

The genes are TRBV21-1 and TRBJ2-1; the table's D call, TRBD1, was not checked against the DNA. TRBV21-1 is marked as a pseudogene. This CDR3 comprises 12 residues. CDR3 loop: CASSKDRGLQFF. The CDR3, as DNA: TGTGCCAGCAGCAAAGACAGGGGGCTCCAGTTCTTC.

The rearrangement joins TRBV4-3 to TRBJ2-3; TRBD2 matches 7 bases. J gave up 2 bases and V 1 base, and 6 bases lay outside the gene matches. Germline V gene data show CDR1 as LGHNA and CDR2 as YSLEER. This CDR3 contains 16 residues. CDR3 DNA sequence: TGCGCCAGCAGCCAAGGAGCGGGGCCCAACACAGATACGCAGTATTTT. This translates into CASSQGAGPNTDTQYF.

The V call is TRBV6-5, the J call TRBJ2-3, with D maybe TRBD1 (6 bases). The ends were cut back, 2 bases at V and 7 bases at J, with 13 bases in the middle. Germline assignment: CDR1 MNHEY and CDR2 SVGAGI. The CDR3 contains 14 residues. CDR3 residues: CASSYDRRDNTQYF. The CDR3 DNA is TGTGCCAGCAGTTACGACCGTAGGGACAATACGCAGTATTTT.

The rearrangement uses TRBV19 and TRBJ2-1; 7 bases fit TRBD2. CDR3 size: 16 residues. Losses at the gene ends were 4 bases for V and 4 bases for J; bases not matched to a gene: 10. Germline assignment: CDR1 LNHDA and CDR2 SQIVND (reference sequence). CDR3 sequence (DNA): TGTGCCAGTAGTAGGGAGCGGGGACCTTCTTACAATGAGCAGTTCTTC. It translates to CASSRERGPSYNEQFF. The full variable domain, with the rest looked up from reference TRBV19 and TRBJ2-1, is DGGITQSPKYLFRKEGQNVTLSCEQNLNHDAMYWYRQDPGQGLRLIYYSQIVNDFQKGDIAEGYSVSREKKESFPLTVTSAQKNPTAFYLCASSRERGPSYNEQFFGPGTRLTVL.